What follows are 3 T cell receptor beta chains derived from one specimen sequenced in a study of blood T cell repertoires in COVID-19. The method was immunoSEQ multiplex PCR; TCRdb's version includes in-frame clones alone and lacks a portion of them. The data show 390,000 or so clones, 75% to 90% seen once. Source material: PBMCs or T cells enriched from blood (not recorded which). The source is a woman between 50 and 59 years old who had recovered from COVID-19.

Written as DNA, the CDR3 is TGTGCCTGGTCAGGGGACAGGGGGTTAAGTGGCTACACCTTC. Its translation: CAWSGDRGLSGYTF. The chain has TRBV30 and TRBJ1-2, with TRBD1 matching over 11 bases. The J segment lost 7 bases and the V segment lost 5 bases, leaving 9 bases of the junction unmatched. This CDR3 is built from 14 residues. CDR1 is GTSNPN, CDR2 SVGIG, per germline (reference sequence).

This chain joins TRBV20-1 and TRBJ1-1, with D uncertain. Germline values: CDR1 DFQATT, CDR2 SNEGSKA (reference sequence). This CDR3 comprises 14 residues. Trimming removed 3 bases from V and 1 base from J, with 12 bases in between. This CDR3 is CSASQAVGNTEAFF. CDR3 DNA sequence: TGCAGTGCTAGTCAGGCCGTGGGGAACACTGAAGCTTTCTTT.

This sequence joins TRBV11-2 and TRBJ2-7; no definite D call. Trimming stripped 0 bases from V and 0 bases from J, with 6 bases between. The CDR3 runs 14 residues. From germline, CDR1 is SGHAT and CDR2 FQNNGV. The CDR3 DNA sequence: TGTGCCAGCAGCTTAGACATCGGCTCCTACGAGCAGTACTTC. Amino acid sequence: CASSLDIGSYEQYF.